This TCR beta chain was observed in a study of T-cell reconstitution after alpha-beta-depleted transplantation in children. A TCRbeta library incorporating unique molecular identifiers was prepared. TCRdb re-called the PCR reads through MiXCR, storing one row per CDR3 protein. This sample has some 490,000 distinct CDR3 sequences, with about 12% found just once. The CDR3 is made up of 16 amino acids. Trimming shortened V by 3 bases and J by 9 bases, and 22 bases separated the two germline ends. Germline CDR1 LGHNA, CDR2 YSLEER. The starting material was PBMCs from the stem cell graft donor, obtained from the stem cell graft. The chain carries TRBV4-3 and TRBJ2-3, with a possible D match to TRBD2 (6 bases). The sequence was collected from a human donor who donated a stem cell graft to a child with combined immunodeficiency. In DNA, the CDR3 is TGCGCCAGCAGCCAGGACCTAGCGTGGGCACAGGAAACGCAGTATTTT. Its protein product is CASSQDLAWAQETQYF.